Sequencing of this T cell receptor (beta chain) was carried out in a study of response to subunit inactivated influenza vaccine. Study-level findings and limits: The authors suggested that few new T cells are recruited per seasonal influenza vaccination.

TCRdb redid the calling of the RT-PCR reads with MiXCR, one entry per CDR3 protein. The sample consists of 450,000 to 600,000 distinct CDR3 sequences, under 9% of them appearing once. This clonotype was observed a few times. The antigen remains undetermined. This sample comprised PBMCs from blood, obtained around 25 months after vaccination. This sequence originates from a man between 50 and 75 years old who received an inactivated influenza vaccine.

CDR3 sequence reads: CASSYSSGVSTEAFF. The CDR3 nucleotides read TGTGCCAGCAGTTACTCGTCAGGGGTTAGCACTGAAGCTTTCTTT. The rearrangement joins TRBV6-5 to TRBJ1-1; TRBD1 is a possible D gene (6 bases). V was clipped by 0 bases and J by 4 bases, with 12 bases between them. The CDR3 has 15 residues. The germline CDR1 and CDR2 sequences are MNHEY and SVGAGI.